The following is a T cell receptor (beta chain) sequence with its context. Its antigen is currently unknown. TCRdb's table, derived via immunoSEQ multiplex PCR, lists solely in-frame clones and lacks some. The profile shows about 150,000 clones, roughly 83% of them singletons. The sample belongs to a study of cytotoxic CD8 clonotypes in ibrutinib-treated CLL. Study summary: Investigators reported some 24 partial and 2 complete responses; after median roughly 65 months, roughly 15 patients remained remitted and about twelve progressed. General observations from the study: Elevated clonality accompanied ibrutinib response, with a return toward baseline values at progression. Patients with sustained remission and those progressing were sampled at differing times.

As input for TCR beta libraries, roughly 2 micrograms of genomic DNA came from cryopreserved PBMCs. Material: PBMCs, obtained after 12 months of ibrutinib treatment. The TCR originated in a human donor with chronic lymphocytic leukemia.

As DNA, the CDR3 is TGTGCCTCCAGCTGGGACCACCAAGAGACCCAGTACTTC. Translation: CASSWDHQETQYF. V and J are TRBV19 and TRBJ2-5; D tentatively reads TRBD1 or TRBD2 (5 bases each). Germline CDR1 reads LNHDA; CDR2 reads SQIVND (reference sequence). This CDR3 comprises 13 residues. The V and J ends lost 11 bases and 0 bases respectively, with 13 bases between them.